This T cell receptor (beta chain) stems from a study of blood T cell repertoires in COVID-19. Study processing details: It was from reference gene primer amplification that nucleated cell counts were estimated. The data were produced by immunoSEQ multiplex PCR, yet TCRdb's version contains in-frame clones alone and is incomplete. For V, J and clone size, that table is used; D and trimming come from the DNA. The sample records 150,000 to 200,000 clones, under 90% being singletons. Per germline, CDR1 SNHLY and CDR2 FYNNEI. V lost 4 bases and J 4 bases, leaving 14 bases between the germline ends. CDR3 size: 16 residues.

The receptor was isolated from a middle-aged man who had recovered from COVID-19. The chain recombines TRBV2 with TRBJ2-6, with a tentative D call TRBD1 (6 bases). The sample taken for sequencing was PBMCs or T cells enriched from blood (not recorded which). The CDR3 sequence: CASSVSQGSGANVLTF. Here the CDR3 DNA reads TGTGCCAGCAGTGTTTCGCAGGGGAGCGGGGCCAACGTCCTGACTTTC.